This T cell receptor (beta chain) derives from a study of T-cell memory formation after mild COVID-19. Study information: TCR clusters largely stayed donor specific.

This clonotype has a handful of counts. There are 13 residues in the CDR3. V was clipped by 6 bases and J by 6 bases; unmatched bases: 6. 5'RACE primed at constant segments yielded TCR alpha and TCR beta cDNA libraries bearing sample barcodes and UMIs. MiXCR was run by TCRdb on the 5' RACE reads, yielding one entry per CDR3 protein. The profile shows about 170,000 distinct CDR3 sequences, 10% to 15% of them singletons. Sequenced sample: PBMCs or a T cell subset sorted from them (not recorded which). This clonotype was sampled from a man younger than 35 who had mild COVID-19 (a few samples of this study predate the infection). Cell type and time point are not known. The chain recombines TRBV12-3 or TRBV12-4 with TRBJ1-1; 8 nucleotides match TRBD1. CDR3 nucleotides: TGTGCCAGCAGCTACGGACAGGGCTCTGAAGCTTTCTTT. Encoded protein: CASSYGQGSEAFF.